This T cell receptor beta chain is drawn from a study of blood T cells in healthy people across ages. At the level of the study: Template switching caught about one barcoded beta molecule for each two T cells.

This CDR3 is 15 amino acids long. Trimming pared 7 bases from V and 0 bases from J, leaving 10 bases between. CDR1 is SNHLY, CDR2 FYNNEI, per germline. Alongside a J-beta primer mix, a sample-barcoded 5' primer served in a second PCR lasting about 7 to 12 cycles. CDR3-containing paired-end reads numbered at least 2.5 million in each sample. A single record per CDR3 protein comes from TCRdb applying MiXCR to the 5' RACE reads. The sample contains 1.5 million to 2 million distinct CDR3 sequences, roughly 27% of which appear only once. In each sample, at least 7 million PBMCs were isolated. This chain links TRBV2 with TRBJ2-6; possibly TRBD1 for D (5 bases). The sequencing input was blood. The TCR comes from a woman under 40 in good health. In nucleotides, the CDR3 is TGTGCCAGCACTCCTGACAGCTCTGGGGCCAACGTCCTGACTTTC. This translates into CASTPDSSGANVLTF.